A selection of T cell receptor beta chains follows, all from one sample in a study of T-cell memory formation after mild COVID-19. TCRdb reanalysed the 5' RACE reads using MiXCR and keeps one entry per CDR3 protein. The sample contains about 270,000 distinct CDR3 sequences, 16% of which appear only once. The material sequenced was PBMCs or a T cell subset sorted from them (not recorded which). The receptors come from a man aged 18 to 35 who had mild COVID-19 (a few samples of this study predate the infection). Cell type and time point are not known. CDR3s leave out the opening cysteine and the closing phenylalanine or tryptophan.

V,length,CDR3
TRBV4-1,14,ASSQLGTGGAGELF
TRBV20-1,11,SARDRASETQY
TRBV4-1,12,ASSQVGRSTEAF
TRBV7-3,10,ASSQLDQPQH
TRBV10-3,12,AISHGQGGETQY
TRBV24-1,10,ATSDGVAEAF
TRBV5-1,11,ASSLKGANVLT
TRBV6-2/TRBV6-3,17,ASRTTGVEDQTSTDTQY
TRBV20-1,11,KIAEPSTDTQY
TRBV7-2,14,ASSLDGAGGGRAQH
TRBV9,11,ASSVLTFSGQF
TRBV29-1,10,SVGDSPRGYT
TRBV6-5,13,ASSRQGIEGQPQH
TRBV9,13,ASSVGPSGTDTQY
TRBV7-2,13,ASSRTSGGGDTQY
TRBV20-1,11,SAPQGSSGELF
TRBV28,10,ASSPGTYGYT
TRBV2,13,ASYKGLGLAYEQY
TRBV6-5,13,ASSYSRGFNQPQH
TRBV6-6,12,ASSYSGGPETQY
TRBV7-9,13,ASSNRDRGSYEQY
TRBV20-1,11,SASRVGWTEAF
TRBV20-1,14,SARAPRVLSSYEQY
TRBV25-1,12,ASSPSGEVGEQY
TRBV5-1,14,ASSLSTSGGTDTQY
TRBV11-1,11,ASSITGLKTQY
TRBV16,13,ASSQSRGPVYGYT
TRBV7-9,12,ASSTETGVFGYT
TRBV2,11,ASTGLAGLPQH
TRBV11-2,15,ASSLLAGVAAYNEQF
TRBV7-2,10,ASSRQRYEQF
TRBV5-1,11,ASSSGRQETQY
TRBV6-5,15,ASSYSLRHLSGNTIY
TRBV20-1,12,SLTSGSNTGELF
TRBV28,14,ASSLSVGQFNSPLH
TRBV12-3/TRBV12-4,12,ASSLRQSKNIQY
TRBV7-2,12,ASRTGGPGYGYT
TRBV5-1,12,ASSSSGQLVPLH
TRBV6-1,11,ASTRAADYGYT
TRBV20-1,13,SASPSSGGADTQY
TRBV4-2,12,ASSQAAGPNEQY
TRBV7-2,13,ASARWTSGADIQY
TRBV20-1,10,SARGSNNEQF
TRBV10-3,13,AISAGRQANYGYT
TRBV4-3,14,ASSQDWAISYNEQF
TRBV5-8,14,ASMGRPYSGANVLT
TRBV7-8,14,ASSILAGGPGDTQY
TRBV28,16,ASSIDRWTGDNTDTQY
TRBV12-3/TRBV12-4,12,ASSFVAYQETQY
TRBV4-3,14,ASSQGRLAGMGTQY
TRBV18,11,ASSPDIQGAQH
TRBV6-5,13,ATWWGPSSTDTQY
TRBV4-3,15,ASSQDNRLAGADTQY